The next 24 T cell receptor beta chains were all read from a single sample in a study of cytomegalovirus exposure and HLA in healthy donors. TCRdb keeps only in-frame clones here, not all; method: immunoSEQ multiplex PCR. The table lists roughly 130,000 clones, about 83% of them singletons. Sequences were obtained from PBMCs. The receptors here all came from a woman in her twenties or thirties in good health and CMV-seronegative.

V usage is TRBV5-4 and J usage is TRBJ2-1; 8 positions match TRBD2. The CDR3 covers 16 residues. Germline values: CDR1 SGHNT, CDR2 YYREEE (reference sequence). The J segment lost 9 bases and the V segment lost 4 bases, leaving 15 bases of the junction unmatched. The CDR3 region has the DNA TGTGCCAGCAGCCAGAATGGGGGGGGGCTAGCGGGTGAGCAGTTCTTC. It codes for CASSQNGGGLAGEQFF.

This chain joins TRBV5-4 and TRBJ2-3; 11 bases are shared with TRBD1. The ends lost 2 bases at V and 5 bases at J; junction bases unmatched: 4. There are 15 residues in the CDR3. CDR1 is SGHNT, CDR2 YYREEE, per germline (reference sequence). The CDR3 DNA sequence: TGTGCCAGCAGCTTTGGACAGGGGGCCCAAGATACGCAGTATTTT. Protein: CASSFGQGAQDTQYF.

The chain links TRBV11-2 to TRBJ1-3; D unresolved. CDR3 length: 15 residues. Germline CDR1 is SGHAT and CDR2 is FQNNGV. V lost 4 bases, J lost 1 base, and 11 bases lay in between. CDR3 coding DNA: TGTGCCAGCAGCTCCGTCCGGGGTTCTGGAAACACCATATATTTT. Amino acids: CASSSVRGSGNTIYF.

This clone was picked up a small number of times. The chain uses TRBV14 and TRBJ2-7; maybe TRBD1 (5 bases). Trimming shortened V by 0 bases and J by 6 bases, and 12 bases separated the two germline ends. The germline CDR1 and CDR2 sequences are SGHDN and FVKESK. The CDR3 is 14 amino acids. The CDR3 spells CASSQDLQAPEQYF. DNA of the CDR3: TGTGCCAGCAGCCAAGATTTACAGGCTCCCGAGCAGTACTTC.

The CDR3 region has the DNA TGTGCCAGCAGCCCCAGAGTTGCGGGGGGGACAGATACGCAGTATTTT. This codes for CASSPRVAGGTDTQYF. The V and J genes are TRBV7-2 and TRBJ2-3; 9 bases fit TRBD2. The length of the CDR3 is 16 residues. The germline V gene encodes CDR1 SGHTA and CDR2 FQGNSA. The trim removed 5 bases at V and 3 bases at J, leaving 9 bases unmatched.

The sample holds a few counts of this clone. V is TRBV27 and J is TRBJ1-6; TRBD1 agrees at 9 bases. The V segment lost 5 bases and the J segment 9 bases; nucleotides outside the gene matches: 8. Germline-derived CDR1 and CDR2 are MNHEY and SMNVEV (reference sequence). This CDR3 region has 15 residues. Written as DNA, the CDR3 is TGTGCCAGCAGTCTCCAACAGGGGGCTTTTTCACCCCTCCACTTT. Translated, it gives CASSLQQGAFSPLHF.

This chain links TRBV5-1 with TRBJ2-5, with TRBD2 matching 13 bases. The length of the CDR3 is 18 residues. Germline lookup yields CDR1 SGHRS and CDR2 YFSETQ. V shed 4 bases and J 2 bases; nucleotides not matched to a gene: 11. Here the CDR3 reads CASSPIGTSGAMQETQYF. The CDR3 DNA reads as TGCGCCAGCAGCCCAATCGGGACTAGCGGGGCTATGCAAGAGACCCAGTACTTC.

The chain links TRBV7-7 to TRBJ2-1, with TRBD2 matching over 7 bases. The CDR3 loop spans 14 amino acids. The trim removed 4 bases at V and 10 bases at J, leaving 10 bases unmatched. The germline V gene has CDR1 SSHAT and CDR2 FNYEAQ (reference sequence). CDR3 DNA: TGTGCCAGCAGCTCCCGTCCGGGGGGTGGGGAGCAGTTCTTC. It translates to CASSSRPGGGEQFF. Filled out from reference TRBV7-7 and TRBJ2-1, the complete variable domain reads GAGVSQSPRYKVTKRGQDVTLRCDPISSHATLYWYQQALGQGPEFLTYFNYEAQPDKSGLPSDRFSAERPEGSISTLTIQRTEQRDSAMYRCASSSRPGGGEQFFGPGTRLTVL.

This clone was counted a single time. This chain links TRBV6-6 with TRBJ2-4, with 10 bases matching TRBD2. Germline lookup yields CDR1 MNHNY and CDR2 SVGAGI (reference sequence). This CDR3 comprises 15 residues. J gave up 6 bases and V 2 bases, and 4 bases lay outside the gene matches. The CDR3 spells CASSYLRTSGNIQYF. Here the CDR3 DNA reads TGTGCCAGCAGTTACCTGCGGACTAGCGGAAACATTCAGTACTTC.

The rearrangement links TRBV6-5 to TRBJ1-1; 8 bases agree with TRBD1. The V segment lost 0 bases and the J segment 5 bases; nucleotides outside the gene matches: 2. This CDR3 is built from 14 residues. Per the germline V gene, CDR1 is MNHEY and CDR2 is SVGAGI. The CDR3 protein is CASSYSQGVTEAFF. The DNA of the CDR3 is TGTGCCAGCAGTTACTCACAGGGGGTAACTGAAGCTTTCTTT.

The V gene is TRBV5-1, the J gene TRBJ2-5, with D perhaps TRBD2 (5 bases). CDR3 length: 13 residues. Germline V gives CDR1 SGHRS, CDR2 YFSETQ. Trimming took off 4 bases at V and 5 bases at J, with 12 bases between the two ends. CDR3 DNA: TGCGCCAGCAGCCCCGGTCCGGGGGAGACCCAGTACTTC. This gives the protein CASSPGPGETQYF.

The genes are TRBV5-6 and TRBJ1-6, with D maybe TRBD1 (6 bases). From germline, CDR1 is SGHDT and CDR2 YYEEEE. The CDR3 runs to 16 residues. Trimming took off 0 bases at V and 4 bases at J, with 11 bases between the two ends. In DNA form, the CDR3 reads TGTGCCAGCAGCTTGGCCCTAGGACAGTATAATTCACCCCTCCACTTT. Translating gives CASSLALGQYNSPLHF.

This rearrangement joins TRBV5-6 to TRBJ2-7; TRBD2 is a possible D gene (7 bases). In germline, CDR1 is SGHDT, CDR2 YYEEEE. V shed 7 bases and J shed 2 bases, with 28 bases lying between them. The CDR3 length is 18 residues. The CDR3 sequence is CASSGGDGWGGGTYEQYF. In DNA form, the CDR3 reads TGTGCCAGCTCTGGGGGGGACGGATGGGGGGGCGGAACCTACGAGCAGTACTTC. Complete variable domain (other parts from reference TRBV5-6 and TRBJ2-7): DAGVTQSPTHLIKTRGQQVTLRCSPKSGHDTVSWYQQALGQGPQFIFQYYEEEERQRGNFPDRFSGHQFPNYSSELNVNALLLGDSALYLCASSGGDGWGGGTYEQYFGPGTRLTVT.

The chain has TRBV5-1 and TRBJ2-3; 12 bases map to TRBD2. V gave up 2 bases and J gave up 4 bases; unmatched junction bases: 11. The CDR3 length is 18 residues. CDR1 is SGHRS and CDR2 is YFSETQ in the germline V gene. In DNA form, the CDR3 reads TGCGCCAGCAGCTTATCACTAGCGGGGGGCCAGCGGGCAGATACGCAGTATTTT. Protein product: CASSLSLAGGQRADTQYF. The entire variable domain, with the rest obtained from reference TRBV5-1 and TRBJ2-3, is as follows: KAGVTQTPRYLIKTRGQQVTLSCSPISGHRSVSWYQQTPGQGLQFLFEYFSETQRNKGNFPGRFSGRQFSNSRSEMNVSTLELGDSALYLCASSLSLAGGQRADTQYFGPGTRLTVL.

With respect to this clone: The identical CDR3 is also encoded by other nucleotide sequences in the sample. The chain employs TRBV28 and TRBJ1-2; D remains ambiguous. The CDR3 is made up of 12 amino acids. Between the trimmed V and J ends, which lost 3 bases and 4 bases, there was a span of 6 bases. CDR1 is MDHEN, CDR2 SYDVKM, per germline. CDR3: CASSFSSYGYTF. The CDR3, as DNA: TGTGCCAGCAGTTTTAGTTCCTATGGCTACACCTTC.

The chain couples TRBV11-2 to TRBJ1-5; possibly TRBD1 for D (5 bases). CDR1 is SGHAT, CDR2 FQNNGV, per germline. V was shortened by 4 bases and J by 0 bases, with 7 bases between the two germline ends. The length of the CDR3 is 14 residues. CDR3 sequence reads: CASSSGGSNQPQHF. The CDR3 DNA reads TGTGCCAGCAGCTCCGGGGGTAGCAATCAGCCCCAGCATTTT.

The chain employs TRBV19 and TRBJ1-1; maybe TRBD1 (6 bases). Germline CDR1 LNHDA, CDR2 SQIVND (reference sequence). The CDR3 contains 13 residues. The V end was cut by 6 bases, the J end by 4 bases, with 12 bases between. The CDR3 nucleotides are TGTGCCAGTAGAGGTAGGGGGACCACTGAAGCTTTCTTT. Translation gives CASRGRGTTEAFF.

This chain joins TRBV7-9 and TRBJ1-2, with a tentative D call TRBD1 (5 bases). The CDR3 is 15 amino acids. V lost 0 bases, J lost 0 bases, and 8 bases lay in between. CDR1 is SEHNR, CDR2 FQNEAQ, per germline (reference sequence). The DNA for the CDR3 is TGTGCCAGCAGCTTAGCGGGGGAGGCTAACTATGGCTACACCTTC. Encoded protein: CASSLAGEANYGYTF.

The chain combines TRBV2 with TRBJ2-5; D unresolved. The CDR3 has 12 amino acids. CDR1 and CDR2 from the germline V gene are SNHLY and FYNNEI. The V end lost 3 bases, the J end lost 4 bases, and 6 bases lay between the germline ends. The CDR3 DNA is TGTGCCAGCAGTGAGACGGGAGAGACCCAGTACTTC. It is translated as CASSETGETQYF. The full variable domain, with the rest looked up from reference TRBV2 and TRBJ2-5, is EPEVTQTPSHQVTQMGQEVILRCVPISNHLYFYWYRQILGQKVEFLVSFYNNEISEKSEIFDDQFSVERPDGSNFTLKIRSTKLEDSAMYFCASSETGETQYFGPGTRLLVL.

V is TRBV5-1 and J is TRBJ2-2; 7 nucleotides align to TRBD2. The CDR3 covers 15 residues. V was pared by 1 base and J by 6 bases, with 6 bases of the junction left unmatched. Germline loops: CDR1 SGHRS, CDR2 YFSETQ. The DNA of the CDR3 is TGCGCCAGCAGCTTGATGCAGGGAGGGTCCGGGGAGCTGTTTTTT. It yields the protein CASSLMQGGSGELFF.

In this sample, this clone turned up a few times. The chain couples TRBV7-2 to TRBJ2-1; weak D call: TRBD1 (6 bases). Germline V CDR1 and CDR2: SGHTA, FQGNSA. V lost 0 bases and J lost 6, with 6 bases in between. This CDR3 is 13 amino acids long. CDR3 sequence (DNA): TGTGCCAGCAGCTTAGCCAGGGGCAATGAGCAGTTCTTC. Its protein is CASSLARGNEQFF.

This clone occurred once. The V and J genes are TRBV9 and TRBJ2-3; 10 bases are shared with TRBD2. The V gene end was trimmed by 4 bases and the J gene end by 0 bases; junction bases not matched to a gene: 11. The CDR3 sequence is 18 residues long. CDR1 is SGDLS and CDR2 is YYNGEE in the germline V gene. CDR3 sequence: CASSPRFERGGSTDTQYF. The CDR3 DNA reads TGTGCCAGCAGCCCCCGTTTCGAGCGGGGGGGTAGCACAGATACGCAGTATTTT.

The rearrangement uses TRBV19 and TRBJ2-3; TRBD2 matches at 7 bases. V lost 5 bases, J lost 3 bases, and 11 bases stayed unmatched. This CDR3 comprises 16 residues. CDR1 is LNHDA and CDR2 is SQIVND in the germline V gene (reference sequence). The CDR3 loop is CASSPNFRDYTDTQYF. The CDR3 nucleotides are TGTGCCAGTAGTCCAAACTTCCGGGACTATACAGATACGCAGTATTTT.

The table lists this clone with a few counts. V is TRBV30 and J is TRBJ1-1; tentatively, D is TRBD1 (6 bases). Germline V lookup: CDR1 GTSNPN, CDR2 SVGIG (reference sequence). The CDR3 length is 15 residues. V lost 0 bases to trimming and J lost 0 bases, with 11 bases between them. CDR3 in amino acids: CAWSVGGDLNTEAFF. CDR3 DNA sequence: TGTGCCTGGAGTGTTGGGGGCGACCTGAACACTGAAGCTTTCTTT.